One sample yielded the 24 T cell receptor beta chains listed below, sequenced in a study of PD-1 and CTLA-4 blockade in melanoma. Here immunoSEQ multiplex PCR was the method, and the copy in TCRdb shows in-frame clones only, minus some. Of tens of thousands of clones in the sample, under 95% were seen once. The sequenced sample was CD8+ T cells from peripheral blood, obtained from a patient given anti-PD-1 treatment. Receptors were obtained from a human donor with melanoma.

This chain joins TRBV5-1 and TRBJ1-1; 10 bases align to TRBD1. CDR1 SGHRS and CDR2 YFSETQ come from the germline V gene. With 0 bases clipped from V and 4 bases from J, the junction kept 0 bases outside the gene matches. This CDR3 is 14 amino acids long. CDR3 coding DNA: TGCGCCAGCAGCTTGGGGACAGGGGGCACTGAAGCTTTCTTT. Translating it yields CASSLGTGGTEAFF.

This clone was seen only once. V usage is TRBV30 and J usage is TRBJ1-1; 9 bases are shared with TRBD1. The germline V gene encodes CDR1 GTSNPN and CDR2 SVGIG (reference sequence). CDR3 length equals 14 residues. Unmatched junction bases numbered 4, after V lost 2 bases and J lost 3 bases. CDR3 sequence reads: CAWSWGQGDTEAFF. DNA for the CDR3: TGTGCCTGGAGTTGGGGACAGGGCGACACTGAAGCTTTCTTT.

The chain has TRBV30 and TRBJ2-1, with D perhaps matching TRBD2 (6 bases). With 1 base removed from V and 10 bases from J, the gap between germline ends came to 11 bases. CDR1 is GTSNPN, CDR2 SVGIG, per germline (reference sequence). The CDR3 spans 12 residues. The CDR3 sequence is CAWSGGGYEQFF. In DNA form, the CDR3 reads TGTGCCTGGAGTGGTGGAGGGTACGAGCAGTTCTTC.

The chain couples TRBV7-9 to TRBJ1-6, with D maybe TRBD1 (5 bases). The CDR3 totals 13 residues. Trimming cost V 1 base and J 9 bases, with 7 bases left between them. Germline V lookup: CDR1 SEHNR, CDR2 FQNEAQ (reference sequence). CDR3 nucleotide sequence: TGTGCCAGCAGCTTAGGGGGGGGTTCACCCCTCCACTTT. It codes for CASSLGGGSPLHF.

The V gene is TRBV7-8, the J gene TRBJ1-1; D not certain. There are 15 residues in the CDR3. V was cut by 5 bases and J by 3 bases, with 16 bases left in between. Germline lookup yields CDR1 SGHVS and CDR2 FQNEAQ. CDR3 in DNA: TGTGCCAGCAGCCCCCAGACGGTGAGCGACACTGAAGCTTTCTTT. Translated: CASSPQTVSDTEAFF. The full variable domain, completed using reference TRBV7-8 and TRBJ1-1, is GAGVSQSPRYKVAKRGQDVALRCDPISGHVSLFWYQQALGQGPEFLTYFQNEAQLDKSGLPSDRFFAERPEGSVSTLKIQRTQQEDSAVYLCASSPQTVSDTEAFFGQGTRLTVV.

This clone was seen a single time. The V call is TRBV11-1, the J call TRBJ1-1, with unresolved D. Germline lookup yields CDR1 SGHAT and CDR2 FQDESV (reference sequence). The CDR3 length is 13 residues. V was trimmed by 4 bases and J by 1 base, leaving 7 bases between them. CDR3 coding DNA: TGTGCCAGCAGCTCGAGGGCGAACACTGAAGCTTTCTTT. Encoded protein: CASSSRANTEAFF.

The rearrangement links TRBV4-1 to TRBJ2-1, with no clear D. The germline V and J ends were trimmed by 4 bases and 4 bases, with 8 bases remaining between them. This CDR3 region has 13 residues. CDR1 MGHRA and CDR2 YSYEKL come from the germline V gene. CDR3 nucleotide sequence: TGCGCCAGCAGCCTCAGGTTATACAATGAGCAGTTCTTC. Residues: CASSLRLYNEQFF.

The chain joins TRBV3-1 (or the pseudogene TRBV3-2) to TRBJ2-7, with D hard to call. The V end lost 4 bases, the J end lost 5 bases, and 9 bases lay between the germline ends. Germline V CDR1 and CDR2: LGHDT, YNNKEL (reference sequence). The CDR3 loop spans 12 amino acids. The CDR3: CASSRSVDEQYF. In DNA form, the CDR3 reads TGTGCCAGCAGCCGATCGGTCGACGAGCAGTACTTC.

The chain combines TRBV5-1 with TRBJ2-3; D is undetermined. V was shortened by 0 bases and J by 3 bases, with 5 bases between the two germline ends. The germline V gene encodes CDR1 SGHRS and CDR2 YFSETQ. The CDR3 has 13 residues. CDR3 amino acids: CASSLDGTDTQYF. The DNA for the CDR3 is TGCGCCAGCAGCTTGGATGGGACAGATACGCAGTATTTT.

This clone was observed a handful of times. This chain uses TRBV5-1 with TRBJ2-7, with 10 bases matching TRBD2. In germline, CDR1 is SGHRS, CDR2 YFSETQ. This CDR3 spans 19 amino acids. V lost 1 base to trimming and J lost 2 bases; unmatched junction nucleotides: 15. The CDR3: CASSLPQGVAGGLTYEQYF. The CDR3 DNA reads TGCGCCAGCAGCTTGCCACAGGGGGTAGCGGGAGGTCTCACCTACGAGCAGTACTTC. The entire variable domain, with the rest obtained from reference TRBV5-1 and TRBJ2-7, is as follows: KAGVTQTPRYLIKTRGQQVTLSCSPISGHRSVSWYQQTPGQGLQFLFEYFSETQRNKGNFPGRFSGRQFSNSRSEMNVSTLELGDSALYLCASSLPQGVAGGLTYEQYFGPGTRLTVT.

The chain uses TRBV9 and TRBJ2-1; D not certain. The CDR3 consists of 16 residues. V lost 0 bases, J lost 9 bases, and 19 bases lay in between. CDR1 and CDR2 from the germline V gene are SGDLS and YYNGEE. The CDR3 here is CASSVDSSIGLGEQFF. CDR3 coding DNA: TGTGCCAGCAGCGTAGACAGCTCGATAGGTTTGGGTGAGCAGTTCTTC.

The genes are TRBV4-2 and TRBJ2-7, with 10 bases lining up with TRBD2. Germline lookup yields CDR1 LGHNA and CDR2 YNFKEQ. The CDR3 is 16 residues long. With V trimmed by 0 bases and J by 5 bases, 7 bases remained unmatched. The CDR3 here is CASSQEWLAGVNEQYF. CDR3 DNA sequence: TGTGCCAGCAGCCAAGAGTGGCTAGCGGGGGTTAACGAGCAGTACTTC.

In nucleotides, the CDR3 is TGTGCCAGCAGTTTATCAGGCCTAGGGGGTCAGCCCCAGCATTTT. As protein: CASSLSGLGGQPQHF. The chain has TRBV28 and TRBJ1-5, with D possibly being TRBD1 (6 bases). Germline values: CDR1 MDHEN, CDR2 SYDVKM. V was cut by 1 base and J by 6 bases, with 13 bases left in between. CDR3 length equals 15 residues.

The genes are TRBV7-9 and TRBJ2-3; D tentatively fits TRBD1 or TRBD2 (5 bases each). The CDR3 has 15 amino acids. Germline lookup yields CDR1 SEHNR and CDR2 FQNEAQ (reference sequence). V lost 7 bases to trimming and J lost 6 bases, with 20 bases between them. CDR3 sequence: CASTLVGVRPDTQYF. Here the CDR3 DNA reads TGTGCCAGCACCCTCGTGGGGGTCCGGCCGGATACGCAGTATTTT. The full variable domain, rest sourced from reference TRBV7-9 and TRBJ2-3, is DTGVSQNPRHKITKRGQNVTFRCDPISEHNRLYWYRQTLGQGPEFLTYFQNEAQLEKSRLLSDRFSAERPKGSFSTLEIQRTEQGDSAMYLCASTLVGVRPDTQYFGPGTRLTVL.

The rearrangement links TRBV7-9 to TRBJ1-2; 7 nucleotides line up with TRBD1. This CDR3 spans 15 amino acids. CDR1 SEHNR and CDR2 FQNEAQ come from the germline V gene (reference sequence). V was clipped by 5 bases and J by 3 bases; unmatched bases: 9. CDR3 in DNA: TGTGCCAGCAGCGCCCCGACAGGGTGGGACTATGGCTACACCTTC. Translated, it gives CASSAPTGWDYGYTF.

The J gene is TRBJ2-1, the V gene TRBV5-1; possible D gene TRBD2, 7 bases. CDR3 length: 17 amino acids. Between the trimmed V and J ends, which lost 0 bases and 2 bases, there was a span of 15 bases. In germline, CDR1 is SGHRS, CDR2 YFSETQ. CDR3 sequence reads: CASSLANGGATYNEQFF. The CDR3 DNA sequence: TGCGCCAGCAGCTTGGCCAATGGGGGGGCCACCTACAATGAGCAGTTCTTC.

The chain is built from TRBV30 and TRBJ1-5; no definite D call. In germline, CDR1 is GTSNPN, CDR2 SVGIG (reference sequence). V was trimmed by 1 base and J by 2 bases, leaving 12 bases between them. CDR3 size: 15 residues. CDR3 sequence (DNA): TGTGCCTGGAGTGCAACGCCCTTTGGCAATCAGCCCCAGCATTTT. Amino acids: CAWSATPFGNQPQHF.

This rearrangement joins TRBV4-1 to TRBJ1-1; 10 positions agree with TRBD1. The germline V gene has CDR1 MGHRA and CDR2 YSYEKL. V shed 5 bases and J 3 bases; nucleotides not matched to a gene: 15. The CDR3 length is 18 residues. This CDR3 is CASSKAGTGVIDDTEAFF. The CDR3 DNA reads as TGCGCCAGCAGCAAAGCCGGGACAGGGGTAATTGATGACACTGAAGCTTTCTTT.

This clone was picked up one time. The chain is built from TRBV30 and TRBJ2-5; D gene uncertain. Deletions cut 8 bases from V and 2 bases from J, with 15 bases between. CDR3 length: 13 amino acids. Germline V gene sequence: CDR1 GTSNPN, CDR2 SVGIG (reference sequence). The CDR3 sequence: CAPLRAAQETQYF. Written as DNA, the CDR3 is TGTGCCCCCCTTAGGGCAGCACAAGAGACCCAGTACTTC.

As regards this clone: One end of the junction is discordant with germline, which a read error may explain. This sequence joins TRBV3-1 (or the pseudogene TRBV3-2) and TRBJ1-5; D is unresolved. This CDR3 is built from 14 residues. From germline, CDR1 is LGHDT and CDR2 YNNKEL (reference sequence). DNA of the CDR3: TGTGCCAGCAGCGAAGAGGGAGGGAATCAGCCCCAGCATTTT. This gives the protein CASSEEGGNQPQHF.

V usage is TRBV9 and J usage is TRBJ2-1; no definite D call. Trimming took off 4 bases at V and 4 bases at J, with 9 bases between the two ends. CDR3 length equals 13 residues. Germline values: CDR1 SGDLS, CDR2 YYNGEE. The CDR3: CASSSGSYNEQFF. The DNA of the CDR3 is TGTGCCAGCAGCTCTGGGTCTTACAATGAGCAGTTCTTC.

This clone appeared a few times. V usage is TRBV19 and J usage is TRBJ1-5; TRBD1 aligns across 8 bases. Germline values: CDR1 LNHDA, CDR2 SQIVND (reference sequence). J was trimmed by 3 bases and V by 5 bases; bases with no gene match: 3. This CDR3 comprises 14 residues. CDR3 protein: CASSGQGFNQPQHF. Here the CDR3 DNA reads TGTGCCAGTAGTGGACAGGGCTTCAATCAGCCCCAGCATTTT.

This clone was observed a handful of times. This sequence joins TRBV6-5 and TRBJ1-5, with 10 bases lining up with TRBD1. V dropped 2 bases and J dropped 5; count of bases not matched to a gene: 0. Germline V gene lookup returns CDR1 MNHEY and CDR2 SVGAGI. This CDR3 has 14 amino acids. The CDR3 spells CASSYGTGDQPQHF. The DNA for the CDR3 is TGTGCCAGCAGTTACGGGACAGGGGATCAGCCCCAGCATTTT.

The chain carries TRBV11-2 and TRBJ1-2, with 9 bases aligning to TRBD1. The germline CDR1 and CDR2 sequences are SGHAT and FQNNGV. CDR3 length: 13 amino acids. Trimming at V came to 5 bases and at J to 7 bases, leaving 5 bases not matched to a gene. This chain's CDR3 is CASSLLDRGGYTF. The CDR3 coding sequence is TGTGCCAGCAGCCTCCTGGACAGGGGTGGCTACACCTTC.